One and the same sample provided the 4 T cell receptor beta chains below, sequenced in a study of cytomegalovirus exposure and HLA in healthy donors. 60 Vbeta and 13 Jbeta primers were used in PCR. TCRdb's table, derived via immunoSEQ multiplex PCR, lists solely in-frame clones and lacks some. Of hundreds of thousands of clones in the sample, about 89% were seen once. Specimen: PBMCs. These receptors came from a woman aged 18-35 years in good health and CMV-seronegative.

The CDR3 sequence is CAWTTRTGYYEQYF. The DNA of the CDR3 is TGTGCCTGGACCACCCGGACAGGATACTACGAGCAGTACTTC. The rearrangement uses TRBV30 and TRBJ2-7; 7 bases align to TRBD1. The length of the CDR3 is 14 residues. V dropped 4 bases and J dropped 3; count of bases not matched to a gene: 9. Per the germline V gene, CDR1 is GTSNPN and CDR2 is SVGIG (reference sequence).

The DNA of the CDR3 is TGTGCCAGTAGGGACAGAATTAACACTGAAGCTTTCTTT. It specifies CASRDRINTEAFF. The V and J genes are TRBV19 and TRBJ1-1; the D gene is possibly TRBD1 (6 bases). V shed 6 bases and J shed 2 bases, with 10 bases lying between them. Germline V CDR1 and CDR2: LNHDA, SQIVND (reference sequence). The CDR3 covers 13 residues.

The chain couples TRBV19 to TRBJ2-5, with TRBD2 matching 9 bases. V was clipped by 9 bases and J by 7 bases; unmatched bases: 15. Germline V gene sequence: CDR1 LNHDA, CDR2 SQIVND (reference sequence). The CDR3 has 15 residues. CDR3 amino acids: CASRGVSGGPGTQYF. The CDR3 region has the DNA TGTGCCAGCCGTGGCGTTAGCGGGGGACCCGGGACCCAGTACTTC.

The CDR3 loop is CATSKGGQGGTDTQYF. The CDR3 bases are TGTGCCACCAGCAAAGGAGGACAGGGAGGCACAGATACGCAGTATTTT. This chain uses TRBV15 with TRBJ2-3, with TRBD1 identical over 8 bases. From germline, CDR1 is LNHNV and CDR2 YYDKDF (reference sequence). This CDR3 region has 16 residues. V was clipped by 4 bases and J by 1 base; unmatched bases: 7.